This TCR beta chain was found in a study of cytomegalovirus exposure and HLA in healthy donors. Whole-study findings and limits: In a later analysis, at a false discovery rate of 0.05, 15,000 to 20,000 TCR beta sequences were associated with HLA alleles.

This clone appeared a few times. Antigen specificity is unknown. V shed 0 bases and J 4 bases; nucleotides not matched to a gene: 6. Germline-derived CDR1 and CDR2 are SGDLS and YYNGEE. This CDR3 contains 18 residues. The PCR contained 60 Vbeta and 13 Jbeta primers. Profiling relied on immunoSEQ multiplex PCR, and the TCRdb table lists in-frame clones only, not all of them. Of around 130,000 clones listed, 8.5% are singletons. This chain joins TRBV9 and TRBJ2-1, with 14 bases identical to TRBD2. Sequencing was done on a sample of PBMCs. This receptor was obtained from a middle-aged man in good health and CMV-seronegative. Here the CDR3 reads CASSVVSGTSGGYNEQFF. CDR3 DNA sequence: TGTGCCAGCAGCGTAGTAAGTGGGACTAGCGGGGGATACAATGAGCAGTTCTTC.